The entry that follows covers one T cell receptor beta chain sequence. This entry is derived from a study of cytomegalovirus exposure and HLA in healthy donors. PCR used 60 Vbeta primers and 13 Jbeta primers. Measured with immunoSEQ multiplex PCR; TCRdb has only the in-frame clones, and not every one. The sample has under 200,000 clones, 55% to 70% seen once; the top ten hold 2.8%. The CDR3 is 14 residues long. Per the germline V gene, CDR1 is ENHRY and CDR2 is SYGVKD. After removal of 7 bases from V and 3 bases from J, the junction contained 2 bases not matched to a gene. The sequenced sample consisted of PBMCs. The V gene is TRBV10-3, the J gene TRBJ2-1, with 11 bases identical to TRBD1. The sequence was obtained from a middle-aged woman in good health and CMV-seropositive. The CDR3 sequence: CAIKGQGVYNEQFF. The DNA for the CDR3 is TGTGCCATCAAGGGACAGGGGGTCTACAATGAGCAGTTCTTC.